This T cell receptor beta chain was found in a study of OX40 agonist ivuxolimab in advanced cancers. For the study at large: Patients received the agonistic anti-OX40 (CD134) antibody ivuxolimab. Participants, 82.7% male, averaged roughly 55 years of age, ranging from roughly 20 to 79. Overall study results and limits: Within 6 weeks, CD4+ and CD8+ blood T cells expanded clonally at 0.1 to 3.0 mg/kg. Expanded clones were, on average, more numerous in CD8+ T cells than in CD4+.

Only in-frame clones appear in the TCRdb table, and some are missing; sequencing was by immunoSEQ multiplex PCR. The sample lists 50,000 to 65,000 clones, 81% occurring once. In germline, CDR1 is SGHRS, CDR2 YFSETQ. The CDR3 consists of 16 residues. V gave up 4 bases and J gave up 5 bases; unmatched junction bases: 12. As to this clone: The antigen remains undetermined.

This receptor was identified in an adult with an advanced solid tumor such as melanoma, head and neck, liver or kidney cancer. The material sequenced was CD4+ or CD8+ T cells sorted from blood, taken in a trial of the OX40 agonist ivuxolimab. The V gene is TRBV5-1, the J gene TRBJ2-5; 9 bases are a match to TRBD2. CDR3 DNA: TGCGCCAGCAGCGACACCGGGACTAGCTCTATGGAGACCCAGTACTTC. It is translated as CASSDTGTSSMETQYF.